This T cell receptor (beta chain) was sequenced for a study of cytomegalovirus exposure and HLA in healthy donors. Study-wide findings and caveats: Reports showed the classifier diagnosing cytomegalovirus status with high specificity and sensitivity.

This clone was observed a single time. No antigen is known for it. The PCR had 60 Vbeta and 13 Jbeta primers. The protocol was immunoSEQ multiplex PCR, while the TCRdb copy is restricted to in-frame clones and leaves out a portion. The sample lists approximately 200,000 clones; less than 90% were seen once. CDR3 size: 16 residues. Germline loops: CDR1 SGHNT, CDR2 YYREEE (reference sequence). V trimming: 4 bases; J trimming: 2 bases; junction bases outside the gene matches: 11. Sequenced: PBMCs. The TCR originated in a boy aged 5-17 years in good health and CMV-seronegative. The chain uses TRBV5-4 and TRBJ2-5, with TRBD1 identical over 7 bases. This CDR3 is CASSPRQGEAQETQYF. CDR3 nucleotide sequence: TGTGCCAGCAGCCCCAGACAGGGCGAGGCACAAGAGACCCAGTACTTC.